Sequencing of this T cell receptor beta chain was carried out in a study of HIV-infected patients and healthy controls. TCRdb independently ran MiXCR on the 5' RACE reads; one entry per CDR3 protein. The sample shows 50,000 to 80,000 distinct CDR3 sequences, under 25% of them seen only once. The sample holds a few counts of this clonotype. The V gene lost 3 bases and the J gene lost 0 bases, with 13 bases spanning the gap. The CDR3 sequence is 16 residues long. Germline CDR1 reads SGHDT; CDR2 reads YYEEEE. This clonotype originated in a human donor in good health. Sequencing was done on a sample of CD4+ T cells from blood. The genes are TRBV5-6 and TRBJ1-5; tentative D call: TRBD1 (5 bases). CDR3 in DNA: TGTGCCAGCAGCTCCGGACATCTTAATAGCAATCAGCCCCAGCATTTT. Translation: CASSSGHLNSNQPQHF.